These 17 T cell receptor beta chains were sequenced from one sample in a study of shared clonotypes between healthy human individuals. Generated by immunoSEQ multiplex PCR, the TCRdb table keeps only in-frame clones and is missing some. The table lists some 2,400,000 clones, around 95% of them singletons, with less than 0.15% in the top ten. The sample consisted of naive CD4+ T cells sorted from blood. Subset described: CD45RA+ positively selected. Receptors originate from a man younger than 30 in good health.

As to this clone: The sample carries other DNA sequences with the same CDR3. The chain employs TRBV6-5 and TRBJ2-5; D gene unclear. The CDR3 is 13 amino acids. Germline CDR1 and CDR2: MNHEY and SVGAGI. Trimming took 2 bases from V and 1 from J, leaving 5 bases between them. CDR3 sequence (DNA): TGTGCCAGCAGTTACGGCGGCCAAGAGACCCAGTACTTC. It translates to CASSYGGQETQYF.

This chain joins TRBV7-2 and TRBJ2-5; 8 positions agree with TRBD2. Germline lookup yields CDR1 SGHTA and CDR2 FQGNSA. The trim removed 1 base at V and 4 bases at J, leaving 5 bases unmatched. The CDR3 sequence is 15 residues long. CDR3 DNA sequence: TGTGCCAGCAGCTTAGGCGGGAGGTGGGGAGAGACCCAGTACTTC. This gives the protein CASSLGGRWGETQYF.

This clone has only one observation. This sequence joins TRBV7-2 and TRBJ2-6, with D unclear. Looked up from germline, CDR1 is SGHTA and CDR2 is FQGNSA. The V end lost 5 bases, the J end lost 0 bases, and 8 bases lay between the germline ends. The CDR3 covers 15 residues. CDR3 bases: TGTGCCAGCAGCCCACGCCTCTCTGGGGCCAACGTCCTGACTTTC. Amino acid sequence: CASSPRLSGANVLTF.

The gene calls are TRBV11-3 and TRBJ2-3; TRBD1 agrees at 9 bases. Germline V CDR1 and CDR2: SGHNT, YENEEA. Trimming at V came to 2 bases and at J to 0 bases, leaving 3 bases not matched to a gene. This CDR3 comprises 16 residues. The chain's CDR3 is CASSLLGTGSTDTQYF. In DNA, the CDR3 is TGTGCCAGCAGCTTACTTGGGACAGGGAGCACAGATACGCAGTATTTT.

The chain couples TRBV28 to TRBJ1-1; D is unresolved. CDR3 length: 13 amino acids. Germline V gene sequence: CDR1 MDHEN, CDR2 SYDVKM. The V end was cut by 8 bases, the J end by 4 bases, with 14 bases between. The CDR3 is CASFSSGSTEAFF. The DNA of the CDR3 is TGTGCCAGCTTCTCCTCGGGGAGCACTGAAGCTTTCTTT.

The rearrangement joins TRBV7-9 to TRBJ1-4; D is undetermined. Germline V gene data show CDR1 as SEHNR and CDR2 as FQNEAQ (reference sequence). The V end lost 3 bases, the J end lost 10 bases, and 12 bases lay between the germline ends. This CDR3 comprises 13 residues. The CDR3, as DNA: TGTGCCAGCAGCTTTAGCCCGGAGGGAAAACTGTTTTTT. Translating it yields CASSFSPEGKLFF.

The chain links TRBV30 to TRBJ2-7, with TRBD2 matching 12 bases. Germline assignment: CDR1 GTSNPN and CDR2 SVGIG (reference sequence). The V gene end was trimmed by 2 bases and the J gene end by 3 bases; junction bases not matched to a gene: 2. The CDR3 covers 14 residues. CDR3: CAWSLAGGNYEQYF. The CDR3 DNA sequence: TGTGCCTGGAGTCTAGCGGGAGGGAACTACGAGCAGTACTTC.

A remark on this clone: Within the sample, other DNA sequences also encode this same CDR3. The chain carries TRBV7-9 and TRBJ2-3, with TRBD1 matching over 8 bases. J gave up 0 bases and V 5 bases, and 4 bases lay outside the gene matches. The CDR3 covers 15 residues. Germline CDR1 SEHNR, CDR2 FQNEAQ (reference sequence). The CDR3 DNA is TGTGCCAGCAGCCCAGGGACAGGAAGCACAGATACGCAGTATTTT. Amino acid sequence: CASSPGTGSTDTQYF.

The chain has TRBV30 and TRBJ1-5; 9 bases match TRBD1. V lost 5 bases, J lost 2 bases, and 7 bases stayed unmatched. CDR3 length: 15 residues. In germline, CDR1 is GTSNPN, CDR2 SVGIG (reference sequence). CDR3 sequence: CAWGQGQVGNQPQHF. Written as DNA, the CDR3 is TGTGCCTGGGGACAGGGGCAGGTAGGCAATCAGCCCCAGCATTTT.

Details on this clone: One junction end disagrees with the germline gene, perhaps due to a read error. The V and J genes are TRBV11-2 and TRBJ1-1; 7 bases match TRBD1. In germline, CDR1 is SGHAT, CDR2 FQNNGV. CDR3 size: 14 residues. The DNA of the CDR3 is TGTGCCAGCAGCTTAGAACAGGGGAACGCTGAAGCTTTCTTT. It encodes CASSLEQGNAEAFF.

V and J are TRBV11-2 and TRBJ2-7; D is perhaps TRBD2 (6 bases). V was trimmed by 8 bases and J by 0 bases, leaving 14 bases between them. Germline loops: CDR1 SGHAT, CDR2 FQNNGV. The CDR3 contains 14 residues. CDR3 DNA sequence: TGTGCCAGCCGGGACTCGACCGGCTCCTACGAGCAGTACTTC. Protein: CASRDSTGSYEQYF. The full variable domain, completed using reference TRBV11-2 and TRBJ2-7, is EAGVAQSPRYKIIEKRQSVAFWCNPISGHATLYWYQQILGQGPKLLIQFQNNGVVDDSQLPKDRFSAERLKGVDSTLKIQPAKLEDSAVYLCASRDSTGSYEQYFGPGTRLTVT.

About this clone: This likely comes from a read error, as the CDR3 has no conserved phenylalanine or tryptophan at its end. The limits of the CDR3 on the DNA are not certain, so only TCRdb's listed CDR3 is given. The chain joins TRBV21-1 to TRBJ2-7; the DNA was not compared with TRBD1, the D call given in the table. TRBV21-1 is a pseudogene segment. The CDR3 region is 15 residues in length, termini included. This CDR3 is CASSKYPGGRKRAVL.

This clone was recorded once. Other DNA sequences in the same sample also yield this CDR3. The chain uses TRBV6-5 and TRBJ1-5; no clear D. V shed 5 bases and J shed 4 bases, with 9 bases lying between them. Germline V gene sequence: CDR1 MNHEY, CDR2 SVGAGI. CDR3 size: 13 residues. CDR3 bases: TGTGCCAGCAGTCGTCAGGAGAATCAGCCCCAGCATTTT. As protein: CASSRQENQPQHF.

The chain uses TRBV9 and TRBJ2-7; D is unclear. The CDR3 runs 14 residues. Trimming left V 3 bases short and J 1 base short, with 11 bases between. The germline V gene encodes CDR1 SGDLS and CDR2 YYNGEE. As DNA, the CDR3 is TGTGCCAGCAGCGCCAACATTCCGTCCTACGAGCAGTACTTC. It encodes CASSANIPSYEQYF.

As concerns this clone: The same CDR3 is also encoded by other DNA sequences in this sample. The V call is TRBV6-5, the J call TRBJ1-4; no clear D. Germline V gene lookup returns CDR1 MNHEY and CDR2 SVGAGI. V gave up 3 bases and J gave up 0 bases, with 5 bases separating them. The CDR3 is made up of 14 amino acids. The CDR3 nucleotides are TGTGCCAGCAGTTATGGAGCAACTAATGAAAAACTGTTTTTT. Protein: CASSYGATNEKLFF.

Comments on this clone: The sample holds other DNA sequences that translate to the same CDR3. V is TRBV18 and J is TRBJ1-1; the D is unclear. This CDR3 is 12 amino acids long. Germline CDR1 is KGHSH and CDR2 is LQKENI. V was cut by 2 bases and J by 3 bases, with 4 bases left in between. The CDR3 is CASSPMDTEAFF. CDR3 DNA sequence: TGTGCCAGCTCACCAATGGACACTGAAGCTTTCTTT.

This clone has a single count. V gene TRBV5-1 combines with J gene TRBJ2-5; 8 bases are a match to TRBD1. Germline CDR1 SGHRS, CDR2 YFSETQ. V trimming: 4 bases; J trimming: 5 bases; junction bases outside the gene matches: 13. The CDR3 spans 16 residues. The CDR3 DNA sequence: TGCGCCAGCAGCACCTCCGGGACAGGTTGGGGGGAGACCCAGTACTTC. This translates into CASSTSGTGWGETQYF.